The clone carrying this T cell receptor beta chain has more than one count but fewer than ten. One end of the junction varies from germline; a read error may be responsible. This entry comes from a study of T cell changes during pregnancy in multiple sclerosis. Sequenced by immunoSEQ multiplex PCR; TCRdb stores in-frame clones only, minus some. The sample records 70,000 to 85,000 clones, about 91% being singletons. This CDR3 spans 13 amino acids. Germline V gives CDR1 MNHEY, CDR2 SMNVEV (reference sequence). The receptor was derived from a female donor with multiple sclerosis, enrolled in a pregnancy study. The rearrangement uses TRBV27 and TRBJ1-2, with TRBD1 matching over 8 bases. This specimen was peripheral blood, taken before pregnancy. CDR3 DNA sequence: TGTGCCAGCAGTCCGCAGGGGGCCCGCAAATTCCTTTTC. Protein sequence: CASSPQGARKFLF.